Presented here are 17 T cell receptor beta chains from one specimen sequenced in a study of blood T cell repertoires in COVID-19. TCRdb keeps only in-frame clones here, not all; method: immunoSEQ multiplex PCR. The sample includes 150,000 to 200,000 clones, around four fifths of them seen just once. Sequencing was performed on peripheral blood. Every receptor here comes from a man aged 55 to 70 with COVID-19, enrolled during active disease.

This chain links TRBV5-1 with TRBJ1-1; TRBD1 matches 8 bases. The CDR3 spans 14 residues. V trimming: 2 bases; J trimming: 1 base; junction bases outside the gene matches: 1. The germline gives CDR1 SGHRS, CDR2 YFSETQ. The CDR3: CASSFGQGNTEAFF. CDR3 in DNA: TGCGCCAGCAGCTTCGGACAGGGGAACACTGAAGCTTTCTTT.

The J gene is TRBJ2-3, the V gene TRBV29-1; 11 positions match TRBD2. The CDR3 loop spans 16 amino acids. V lost 7 bases and J lost 2; bases outside the gene matches: 11. Looked up from germline, CDR1 is SQVTM and CDR2 is ANQGSEA. This chain's CDR3 is CSADGLAGHATDTQYF. In nucleotides, the CDR3 is TGCAGCGCAGACGGACTAGCGGGCCATGCCACAGATACGCAGTATTTT.

The chain links TRBV7-9 to TRBJ1-6; 7 bases match TRBD1. CDR1 and CDR2 from the germline V gene are SEHNR and FQNEAQ (reference sequence). This CDR3 is 16 amino acids long. Trimming removed 6 bases from V and 5 bases from J; junction bases left unmatched: 10. CDR3 residues: CASRPSTGTDNSPLHF. CDR3 coding DNA: TGTGCCAGCAGACCCTCAACCGGGACAGATAATTCACCCCTCCACTTT. The whole variable domain, remainder taken from reference TRBV7-9 and TRBJ1-6, is DTGVSQNPRHKITKRGQNVTFRCDPISEHNRLYWYRQTLGQGPEFLTYFQNEAQLEKSRLLSDRFSAERPKGSFSTLEIQRTEQGDSAMYLCASRPSTGTDNSPLHFGNGTRLTVT.

The J gene is TRBJ2-6, the V gene TRBV28; a possible D gene is TRBD1 (6 bases). The V gene lost 3 bases and the J gene lost 0 bases, with 15 bases spanning the gap. The CDR3 loop spans 18 amino acids. Germline V gene lookup returns CDR1 MDHEN and CDR2 SYDVKM. Here the CDR3 DNA reads TGTGCCAGCAGTTTCCGGACAGAATACTTCTCTGGGGCCAACGTCCTGACTTTC. Amino acid sequence: CASSFRTEYFSGANVLTF. Together with reference TRBV28 and TRBJ2-6, the CDR3 gives the full variable domain: DVKVTQSSRYLVKRTGEKVFLECVQDMDHENMFWYRQDPGLGLRLIYFSYDVKMKEKGDIPEGYSVSREKKERFSLILESASTNQTSMYLCASSFRTEYFSGANVLTFGAGSRLTVL.

This clone was counted between two and nine times. The rearrangement joins TRBV5-1 to TRBJ2-2; 7 bases match TRBD2. The germline V gene has CDR1 SGHRS and CDR2 YFSETQ. This CDR3 region has 15 residues. V shed 6 bases, J shed 0 bases, and the junction held 5 bases outside the gene matches. The CDR3 nucleotides are TGCGCCAGCAACGACCTAGCGGCGAACACCGGGGAGCTGTTTTTT. Encoded protein: CASNDLAANTGELFF.

The chain combines TRBV7-9 with TRBJ1-1; tentative D call: TRBD1 (5 bases). With 5 bases removed from V and 0 bases from J, the gap between germline ends came to 10 bases. This CDR3 is 14 amino acids long. The germline V gene encodes CDR1 SEHNR and CDR2 FQNEAQ (reference sequence). For the CDR3, the DNA is TGTGCCAGCAGCCGACAGTTAATGAACACTGAAGCTTTCTTT. This encodes CASSRQLMNTEAFF.

Turning to this clone: This sample also contains other DNA sequences that code for the same CDR3. The V call is TRBV2, the J call TRBJ1-5; possible D gene TRBD1, 5 bases. The CDR3 is 13 amino acids. V was trimmed by 4 bases and J by 5 bases, leaving 9 bases between them. CDR1 and CDR2 from the germline V gene are SNHLY and FYNNEI. The CDR3 sequence is CASSGGEDQPQHF. The DNA for the CDR3 is TGTGCCAGCAGTGGAGGGGAGGATCAGCCCCAGCATTTT.

The gene calls are TRBV5-4 and TRBJ1-1; tentatively, D is TRBD1 (5 bases). V was clipped by 0 bases and J by 4 bases, with 10 bases between them. Germline V gene data show CDR1 as SGHNT and CDR2 as YYREEE (reference sequence). The CDR3 spans 14 residues. Here the CDR3 reads CASSLEWGVTEAFF. In DNA form, the CDR3 reads TGTGCCAGCAGCTTGGAGTGGGGGGTCACTGAAGCTTTCTTT.

The chain couples TRBV6-5 to TRBJ2-5; D possibly corresponds to TRBD2 (5 bases). Trimming removed 7 bases from V and 3 bases from J, with 12 bases in between. From germline, CDR1 is MNHEY and CDR2 SVGAGI. CDR3 length: 13 amino acids. CDR3 bases: TGTGCCAGCAAACTCGGGGTAAAAGAGACCCAGTACTTC. Protein product: CASKLGVKETQYF.

This clone was seen a few times. The chain recombines TRBV2 with TRBJ1-6; TRBD1 aligns across 8 bases. The CDR3 has 13 amino acids. The V gene's germline CDR1 is SNHLY and CDR2 FYNNEI. V was clipped by 8 bases and J by 7 bases; unmatched bases: 4. The CDR3 protein is CASRGQVNSPLHF. The CDR3 region has the DNA TGTGCCAGCCGGGGACAGGTCAATTCACCCCTCCACTTT. Based on the CDR3 plus reference TRBV2 and TRBJ1-6, the full variable domain is EPEVTQTPSHQVTQMGQEVILRCVPISNHLYFYWYRQILGQKVEFLVSFYNNEISEKSEIFDDQFSVERPDGSNFTLKIRSTKLEDSAMYFCASRGQVNSPLHFGNGTRLTVT.

The chain employs TRBV29-1 and TRBJ1-1, with unresolved D. V lost 6 bases and J lost 0, with 11 bases in between. Per the germline V gene, CDR1 is SQVTM and CDR2 is ANQGSEA. This CDR3 spans 13 amino acids. CDR3 region: CSVTGEMNTEAFF. The CDR3 bases are TGCAGCGTCACCGGGGAGATGAACACTGAAGCTTTCTTT. Full variable domain (outside the CDR3, taken from reference TRBV29-1 and TRBJ1-1): SAVISQKPSRDICQRGTSLTIQCQVDSQVTMMFWYRQQPGQSLTLIATANQGSEATYESGFVIDKFPISRPNLTFSTLTVSNMSPEDSSIYLCSVTGEMNTEAFFGQGTRLTVV.

This clone came up once. This chain's CDR3 is CASSLALAGGTGELFF. The CDR3 DNA reads TGTGCCAGCAGTTTAGCTCTAGCGGGAGGTACCGGGGAGCTGTTTTTT. V and J are TRBV28 and TRBJ2-2, with 11 bases matching TRBD2. This CDR3 spans 16 amino acids. Germline V gives CDR1 MDHEN, CDR2 SYDVKM. The trim removed 2 bases at V and 5 bases at J, leaving 4 bases unmatched.

V is TRBV25-1 and J is TRBJ2-7; 9 positions match TRBD1. This CDR3 is 14 amino acids long. Germline loops: CDR1 MGHDK, CDR2 SYGVNS. V lost 5 bases to trimming and J lost 1 base; unmatched junction nucleotides: 3. DNA of the CDR3: TGTGCCAGCAGTACCGGGACAGGGTCCTACGAGCAGTACTTC. It codes for CASSTGTGSYEQYF.

J is TRBJ2-5 and V is TRBV5-4, with D unresolved. Deletions cut 4 bases from V and 5 bases from J, with 12 bases between. This CDR3 is 13 amino acids long. From germline, CDR1 is SGHNT and CDR2 YYREEE (reference sequence). The CDR3 spells CASSLVDVETQYF. CDR3 coding DNA: TGTGCCAGCAGCCTAGTCGATGTGGAGACCCAGTACTTC.

This clone was seen a handful of times. This rearrangement joins TRBV15 to TRBJ2-7; 12 nucleotides line up with TRBD2. The CDR3 has 17 amino acids. The germline V gene has CDR1 LNHNV and CDR2 YYDKDF (reference sequence). The ends lost 3 bases at V and 1 base at J; junction bases unmatched: 7. The CDR3 nucleotides read TGTGCCACCAGCAGGGACGGGACTAGCGGGTTTTCCTACGAGCAGTACTTC. It is translated as CATSRDGTSGFSYEQYF. The full variable domain, rest sourced from reference TRBV15 and TRBJ2-7, is DAMVIQNPRYQVTQFGKPVTLSCSQTLNHNVMYWYQQKSSQAPKLLFHYYDKDFNNEADTPDNFQSRRPNTSFCFLDIRSPGLGDTAMYLCATSRDGTSGFSYEQYFGPGTRLTVT.

This chain joins TRBV14 and TRBJ1-1; 9 bases line up with TRBD1. CDR1 SGHDN and CDR2 FVKESK come from the germline V gene. The V and J ends lost 5 bases and 5 bases, in that order; junction bases with no gene match: 3. This CDR3 region has 13 residues. CDR3 in amino acids: CASSRDRETEAFF. The CDR3 DNA reads as TGTGCCAGCAGCAGGGACAGGGAGACTGAAGCTTTCTTT.

V usage is TRBV9 and J usage is TRBJ2-7, with TRBD2 matching over 9 bases. The CDR3 runs to 15 residues. CDR1 is SGDLS, CDR2 YYNGEE, per germline. V lost 6 bases, J lost 6 bases, and 13 bases stayed unmatched. The CDR3 loop reads CASTRGVAGALEQYF. The CDR3 DNA sequence: TGTGCCAGCACCCGGGGAGTAGCGGGAGCGCTCGAGCAGTACTTC.